These T cell receptor beta chains were read from a single sample in a study of blood T cell repertoires in COVID-19. The table came from immunoSEQ multiplex PCR; TCRdb's copy has only in-frame clones and leaves some out. This table has 240,000 or so clones, around 86% appearing once. Sequencing was carried out using PBMCs or T cells enriched from blood (not recorded which). The receptors originated from a woman aged 50 to 60 who had recovered from COVID-19. CDR3s leave out the opening cysteine and the closing phenylalanine or tryptophan.

J gene | V gene | CDR3 protein
TRBJ2-3 | TRBV19 | ASTKSGLIFTDTQY
TRBJ2-1 | TRBV11-1 | ASTPLLAGKDNEQF
TRBJ2-2 | TRBV5-1 | ASSLGLEGTGLTGELF
TRBJ1-6 | TRBV27 | ASSPLAGLENSPLH
TRBJ1-4 | TRBV7-2 | ASSAGGVGEKLF
TRBJ1-1 | TRBV13 | ASSPVGRGPEAF
TRBJ1-6 | TRBV7-3 | ASSKGVRSPLH
TRBJ1-1 | TRBV19 | ASSPIRKTGNTEAF
TRBJ1-5 | TRBV19 | ASSVQPGGTNQPQH
TRBJ1-4 | TRBV18 | ASSPPNFGNEKLF
TRBJ2-1 | TRBV11-2 | ASRIGDEQF
TRBJ2-3 | TRBV19 | ASSRRTGGTTDTQY
TRBJ1-2 | TRBV19 | ASSSGQGDGYT
TRBJ1-1 | TRBV6-2/TRBV6-3 | ASSYVRGGTEAF
TRBJ2-4 | TRBV29-1 | SVDLQGNIQY
TRBJ2-2 | TRBV7-2 | ASSFRDRGATGELF
TRBJ2-1 | TRBV19 | ASSITAGGTSYNEQF
TRBJ2-1 | TRBV5-8 | ASISRLLSSYNEQF
TRBJ2-7 | TRBV11-2 | ASSLTQKTYEQY
TRBJ1-1 | TRBV9 | ASSVAGGGVGEAF
TRBJ1-1 | TRBV6-2/TRBV6-3 | ASSYSLGRPNTEAF
TRBJ1-4 | TRBV28 | ASRDRVLEKLF
TRBJ1-4 | TRBV11-3 | ASSPQTSLTGVANEKLF
TRBJ2-4 | TRBV7-2 | ASSLGLAGGNIQY
TRBJ2-7 | TRBV5-1 | ASSLGTGFYEQY
TRBJ1-4 | TRBV14 | ASSPYTATNEKLF
TRBJ1-5 | TRBV15 | ATSRFGQIQQPQH
TRBJ1-2 | TRBV7-2 | ASSLVPQNYGYT
TRBJ1-3 | TRBV5-6 | ASSFWTQRSGNTIY
TRBJ1-1 | TRBV28 | ASSSPGQGDVKAF
TRBJ2-3 | TRBV4-1 | ASSQRDRGQGTDTQY
TRBJ2-3 | TRBV7-2 | ASSLGPSGNTDTQY
TRBJ1-4 | TRBV19 | ASSILGGTDFNEKLF
TRBJ2-2 | TRBV6-2/TRBV6-3 | ASSTGRGNTGELF
TRBJ1-2 | TRBV7-9 | ASSRRQGQYGYT
TRBJ2-2 | TRBV7-9 | ASSLAQGVNFGELF
TRBJ1-1 | TRBV1 | TSSQERGNTEAF
TRBJ1-2 | TRBV7-9 | ASSTGQGVFYGYT
TRBJ1-1 | TRBV5-4 | ASSLAKGQNTEAF
TRBJ2-7 | TRBV30 | AQRRTGVHEQY
TRBJ1-1 | TRBV28 | ASSLTDYMNTEAF
TRBJ2-1 | TRBV5-1 | ASSSTLEAGWHEQF
TRBJ2-3 | TRBV7-2 | ASSPQGSGFTDTQY
TRBJ1-2 | TRBV5-1 | ASSLPGQENYGYT
TRBJ2-7 | TRBV18 | ASSPPRGGMLSEQY
TRBJ2-5 | TRBV12-3/TRBV12-4 | ASSPKETQY
TRBJ2-1 | TRBV24-1 | ATSDPTSAVYEQF
TRBJ2-1 | TRBV9 | ASSVGAGTSGGNYNEQF
TRBJ2-5 | TRBV6-5 | ASSLLAGGQETQY
TRBJ1-5 | TRBV30 | AWSANRGEQPQH
TRBJ1-1 | TRBV7-2 | ASSYGDRAWTEAF
TRBJ1-1 | TRBV4-3 | ASSQEALDTEAF
TRBJ1-1 | TRBV28 | ASSLGWTGNAF
TRBJ2-7 | TRBV18 | ANSGGYSDSYEQY
TRBJ1-5 | TRBV6-2/TRBV6-3 | ASSYYTGGNQPQH
TRBJ2-7 | TRBV19 | ASSIGAIGSYEQY
TRBJ2-3 | TRBV4-3 | ASSQEYTRGDTQY
TRBJ1-5 | TRBV10-2 | ASRKGQGNQPQH
TRBJ1-2 | TRBV28 | ASSGRVVSYGYT
TRBJ1-2 | TRBV19 | ASSIAGTGNYGYT